Detailed here is one T cell receptor beta chain. As processed by the authors: After removing out-of-frame reads, 2.3 million or so distinct TCRbeta sequences remained. Sequenced by immunoSEQ multiplex PCR; TCRdb stores in-frame clones only, minus some. For V, J and clone size, that table is used; D and trimming come from the DNA. The profile covers roughly 28,000 clones, with around 76% appearing a single time and around 1% taken by the ten largest. The sample comes from a study of memory CD4+ T cells and cytomegalovirus serostatus. Study-wide context: This sample comes from healthy Belgian adults, several CMV seropositive, around 26 seronegative.

The sort gate was single viable CD3+CD4+CD8-CD45RO+ cells for memory CD4+ T cells. V lost 4 bases, J lost 6 bases, and 9 bases stayed unmatched. The CDR3 contains 16 residues. Germline CDR1 MDHEN, CDR2 SYDVKM. The chain is built from TRBV28 and TRBJ1-5, with TRBD1 matching over 10 bases. This TCR came from an adult in good health and CMV-seronegative. The sequenced sample consisted of memory CD4+ T cells from blood. The CDR3 is CASSSRQGAAFQPQHF. Here the CDR3 DNA reads TGTGCCAGCAGTTCGCGACAGGGGGCAGCTTTTCAGCCCCAGCATTTT.